This section outlines one T cell receptor beta chain sequence together with its context. This sample was included in a study of blood T cell repertoires in COVID-19. Study context: Samples representing acute and convalescent COVID-19 were sourced from the United States, Italy and Spain. T cells, B-cell-depleted T cells, or PBMCs provided the cDNA or gDNA that served as material.

Original analysis: Reference gene primer amplification in the assay estimated nucleated cell counts. Assay: immunoSEQ multiplex PCR; the TCRdb copy retains only in-frame clones and omits some. V and J calls and clone size are given by that table; D and trimming were obtained from the DNA. The data contain 100,000 to 150,000 clones, more than 85% of them singletons. The germline V gene has CDR1 MNHEY and CDR2 SVGEGT. With 0 bases clipped from V and 5 bases from J, the junction kept 6 bases outside the gene matches. This CDR3 has 17 residues. The J gene is TRBJ2-7, the V gene TRBV6-2 or TRBV6-3, with 14 positions matching TRBD2. This clonotype originated in a man aged 55-75 years with COVID-19, enrolled during active disease. Sequencing input: peripheral blood. CDR3 bases: TGTGCCAGCAGTTACTCGCCTCGACTAGCGGGGGGGCACGAGCAGTACTTC. It yields the protein CASSYSPRLAGGHEQYF.